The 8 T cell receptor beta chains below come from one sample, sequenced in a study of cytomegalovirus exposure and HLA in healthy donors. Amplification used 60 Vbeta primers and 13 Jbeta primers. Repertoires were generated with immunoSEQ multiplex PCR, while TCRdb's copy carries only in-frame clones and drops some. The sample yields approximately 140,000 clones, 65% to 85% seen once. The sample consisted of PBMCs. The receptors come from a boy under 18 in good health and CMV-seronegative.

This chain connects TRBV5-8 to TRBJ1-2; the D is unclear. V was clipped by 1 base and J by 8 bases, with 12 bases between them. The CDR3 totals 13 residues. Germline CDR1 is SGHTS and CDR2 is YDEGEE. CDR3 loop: CASSLYGESGYTF. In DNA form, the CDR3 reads TGTGCCAGCAGCTTGTACGGGGAGTCGGGCTACACCTTC.

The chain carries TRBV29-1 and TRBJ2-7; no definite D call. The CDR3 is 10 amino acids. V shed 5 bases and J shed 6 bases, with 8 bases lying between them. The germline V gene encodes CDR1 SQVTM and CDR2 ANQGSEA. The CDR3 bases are TGCAGCGTTCGGGTGGGCGAGCAGTACTTC. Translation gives CSVRVGEQYF.

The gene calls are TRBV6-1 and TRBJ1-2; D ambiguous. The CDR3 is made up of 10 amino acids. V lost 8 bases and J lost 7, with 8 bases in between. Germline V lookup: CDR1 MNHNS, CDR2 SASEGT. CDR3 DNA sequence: TGTGCCAGCCGCTCGGGTGGCTACACCTTC. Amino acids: CASRSGGYTF.

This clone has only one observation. The CDR3 DNA is TGTGCCAGCAGTTCGGTTGGGGGCGTTCAGCCCCAGCATTTT. The encoded protein is CASSSVGGVQPQHF. V gene TRBV27 combines with J gene TRBJ1-5; D may be TRBD1 (6 bases). This CDR3 has 14 residues. V lost 4 bases, J lost 6 bases, and 13 bases lay in between. Germline V gene lookup returns CDR1 MNHEY and CDR2 SMNVEV (reference sequence).

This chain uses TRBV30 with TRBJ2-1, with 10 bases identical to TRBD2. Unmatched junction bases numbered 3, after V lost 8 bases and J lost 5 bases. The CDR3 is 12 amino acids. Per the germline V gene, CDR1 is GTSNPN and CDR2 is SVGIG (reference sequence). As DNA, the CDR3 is TGTGCCCCGGGACTAGCGCACAATGAGCAGTTCTTC. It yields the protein CAPGLAHNEQFF.

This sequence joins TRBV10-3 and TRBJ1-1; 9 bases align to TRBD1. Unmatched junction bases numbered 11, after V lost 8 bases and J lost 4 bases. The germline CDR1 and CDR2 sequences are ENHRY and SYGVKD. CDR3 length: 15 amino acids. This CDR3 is CAISAQDRGGTEAFF. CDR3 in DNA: TGTGCCATCTCGGCCCAGGACAGGGGAGGCACTGAAGCTTTCTTT.

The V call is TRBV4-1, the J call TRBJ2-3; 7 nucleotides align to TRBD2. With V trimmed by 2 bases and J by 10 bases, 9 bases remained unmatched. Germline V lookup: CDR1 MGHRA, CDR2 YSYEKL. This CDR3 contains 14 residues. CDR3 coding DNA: TGCGCCAGCAGCCAACCCACCCGGGACTACGCGCAGTATTTT. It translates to CASSQPTRDYAQYF.

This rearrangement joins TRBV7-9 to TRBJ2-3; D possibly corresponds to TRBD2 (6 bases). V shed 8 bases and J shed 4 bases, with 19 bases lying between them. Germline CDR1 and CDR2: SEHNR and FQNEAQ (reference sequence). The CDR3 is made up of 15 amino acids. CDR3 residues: CASGKLAAPPDTQYF. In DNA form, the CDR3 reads TGTGCCAGCGGCAAACTAGCTGCCCCCCCAGATACGCAGTATTTT.